This T cell receptor (beta chain) was captured in a study of blood T cell repertoires in COVID-19. Study in general: T cells, B-cell-depleted T cells, or PBMCs provided the cDNA or gDNA that served as material.

Sequencing used immunoSEQ multiplex PCR; TCRdb keeps in-frame clones, though not all of them. The sample contains about 81,000 clones, about 95% of which appear only once. CDR1 and CDR2 (germline): KGHDR, SFDVKD. V was shortened by 3 bases and J by 3 bases, with 21 bases between the two germline ends. The CDR3 length is 18 residues. This rearrangement joins TRBV24-1 to TRBJ2-3, with D perhaps TRBD2 (6 bases). This TCR was sampled from a human donor with active COVID-19. The donor label of this sample is uncertain. Sequences were obtained from peripheral blood. The CDR3 nucleotides are TGTGCCACCAGTGATAGCGCGGGACTCCATCCGGAGACAGATACGCAGTATTTT. The encoded protein is CATSDSAGLHPETDTQYF.